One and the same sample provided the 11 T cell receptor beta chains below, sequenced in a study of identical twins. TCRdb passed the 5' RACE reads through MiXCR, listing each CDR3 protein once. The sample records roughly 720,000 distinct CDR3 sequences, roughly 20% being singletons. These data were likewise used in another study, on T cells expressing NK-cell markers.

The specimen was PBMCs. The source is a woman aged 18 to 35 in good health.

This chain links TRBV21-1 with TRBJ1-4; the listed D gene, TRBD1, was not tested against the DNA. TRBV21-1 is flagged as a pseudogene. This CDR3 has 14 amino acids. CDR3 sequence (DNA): TGTGCCAGCAGCGGGGCAAGTCGCAGGGAAAAACTGTTTTTT. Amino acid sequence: CASSGASRREKLFF.

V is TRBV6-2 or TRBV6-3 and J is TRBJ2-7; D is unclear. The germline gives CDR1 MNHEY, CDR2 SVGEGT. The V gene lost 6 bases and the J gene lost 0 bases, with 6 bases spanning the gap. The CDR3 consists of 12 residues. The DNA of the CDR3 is TGTGCCAGCAGGATGAGCTCCTACGAGCAGTACTTC. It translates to CASRMSSYEQYF.

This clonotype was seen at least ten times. CDR3 sequence: CASSANSYEQYF. In DNA form, the CDR3 reads TGTGCCAGCAGTGCTAACTCCTACGAGCAGTACTTC. The chain employs TRBV12-3 or TRBV12-4 and TRBJ2-7; unclear D gene. V was clipped by 5 bases and J by 0 bases, with 5 bases between them. The CDR3 totals 12 residues.

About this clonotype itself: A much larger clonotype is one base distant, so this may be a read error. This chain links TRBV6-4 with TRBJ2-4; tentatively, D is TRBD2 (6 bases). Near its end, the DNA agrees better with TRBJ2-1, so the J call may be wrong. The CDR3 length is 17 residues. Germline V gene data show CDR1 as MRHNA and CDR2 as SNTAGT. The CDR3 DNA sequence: TGTGCCAGCATTACCGGGGACTCTAAGCGGGCCAAAAACATTCAGTTCTTC. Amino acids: CASITGDSKRAKNIQFF.

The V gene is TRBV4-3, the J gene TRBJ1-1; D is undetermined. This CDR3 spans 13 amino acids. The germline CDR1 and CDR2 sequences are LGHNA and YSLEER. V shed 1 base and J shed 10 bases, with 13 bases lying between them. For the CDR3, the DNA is TGCGCCAGCAGCCAAGTGGACGGCGCGGGAGCTTTCTTT. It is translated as CASSQVDGAGAFF.

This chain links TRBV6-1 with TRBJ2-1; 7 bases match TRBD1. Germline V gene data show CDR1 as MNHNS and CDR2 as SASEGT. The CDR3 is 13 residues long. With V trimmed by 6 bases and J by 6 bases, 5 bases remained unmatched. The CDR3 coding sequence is TGTGCCAGCAGCGAGGGGGCGTTCAATGAGCAGTTCTTC. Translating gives CASSEGAFNEQFF.

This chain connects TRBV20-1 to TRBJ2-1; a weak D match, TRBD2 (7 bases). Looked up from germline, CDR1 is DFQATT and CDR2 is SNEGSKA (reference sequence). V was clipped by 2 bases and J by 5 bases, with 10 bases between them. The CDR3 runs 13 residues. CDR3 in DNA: TGCAGTGCTAGAAAGGGGGGGAACAATGAGCAGTTCTTC. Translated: CSARKGGNNEQFF.

In DNA form, the CDR3 reads TGTGCCAGCAACCTAGCGGGAGCCGATACGCAGTATTTT. This sequence encodes CASNLAGADTQYF. The J gene is TRBJ2-3, the V gene TRBV25-1, with 10 bases fitting TRBD2. CDR1 and CDR2 from the germline V gene are MGHDK and SYGVNS. The CDR3 covers 13 residues. After removal of 7 bases from V and 6 bases from J, the junction contained 4 bases not matched to a gene. The full variable domain, in which reference TRBV25-1 and TRBJ2-3 provide the parts outside the CDR3, is EADIYQTPRYLVIGTGKKITLECSQTMGHDKMYWYQQDPGMELHLIHYSYGVNSTEKGDLSSESTVSRIRTEHFPLTLESARPSHTSQYLCASNLAGADTQYFGPGTRLTVL.

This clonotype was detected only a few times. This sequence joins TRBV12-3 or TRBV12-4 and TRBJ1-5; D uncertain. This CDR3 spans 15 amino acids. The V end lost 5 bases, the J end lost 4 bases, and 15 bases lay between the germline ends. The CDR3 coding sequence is TGTGCCAGCAGTCTCGGGGATAGCGGGAATCAGCCCCAGCATTTT. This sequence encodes CASSLGDSGNQPQHF.

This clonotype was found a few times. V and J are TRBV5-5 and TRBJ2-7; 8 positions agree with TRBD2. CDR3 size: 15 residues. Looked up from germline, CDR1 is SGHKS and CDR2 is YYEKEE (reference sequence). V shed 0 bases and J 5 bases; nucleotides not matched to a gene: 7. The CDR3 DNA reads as TGTGCCAGCAGCTTGGAGAGTAGCGGGACAAACGAGCAGTACTTC. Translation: CASSLESSGTNEQYF.

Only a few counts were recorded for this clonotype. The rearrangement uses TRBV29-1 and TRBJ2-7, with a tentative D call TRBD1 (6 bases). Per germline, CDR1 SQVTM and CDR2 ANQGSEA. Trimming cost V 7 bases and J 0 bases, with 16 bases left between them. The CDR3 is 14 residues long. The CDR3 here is CSAAQGMGSYEQYF. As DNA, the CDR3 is TGCAGCGCCGCACAGGGAATGGGCTCCTACGAGCAGTACTTC.